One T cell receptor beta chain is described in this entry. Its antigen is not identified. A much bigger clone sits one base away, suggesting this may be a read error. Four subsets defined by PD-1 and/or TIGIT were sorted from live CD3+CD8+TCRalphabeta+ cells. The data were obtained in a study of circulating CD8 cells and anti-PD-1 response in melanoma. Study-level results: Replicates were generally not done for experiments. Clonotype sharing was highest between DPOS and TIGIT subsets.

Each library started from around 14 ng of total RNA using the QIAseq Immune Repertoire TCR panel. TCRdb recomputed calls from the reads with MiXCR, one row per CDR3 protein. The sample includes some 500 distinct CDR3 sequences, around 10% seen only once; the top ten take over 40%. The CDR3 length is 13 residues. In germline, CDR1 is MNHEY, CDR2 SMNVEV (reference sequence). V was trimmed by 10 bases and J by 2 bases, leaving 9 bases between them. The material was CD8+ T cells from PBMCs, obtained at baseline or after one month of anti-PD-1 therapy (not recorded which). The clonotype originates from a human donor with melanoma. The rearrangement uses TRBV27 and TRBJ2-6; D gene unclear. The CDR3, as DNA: TGTGCCACCCAGGTCACTGGGGCCAACGTCCTGACTTTC. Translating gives CATQVTGANVLTF.